A single sample is the source of the 30 T cell receptor beta chains below, sequenced in a study of CD8+CD57+ T cells in acquired aplastic anemia. Patients who underwent sequencing had shown CD8+CD57+ cell expansion by flow cytometry. Researchers used genomic DNA as the template to profile TCR beta VDJ and CDR3. TCRdb processed the reads anew with MiXCR; each CDR3 protein has one entry. The sample lists approximately 160,000 distinct CDR3 sequences; about half were seen once. The sequencing input was sorted CD4+, CD8+, or CD8+CD57+ T cells (not recorded which) from PBMCs. These receptors were taken from a human donor with aplastic anemia.

Concerning this clonotype: A much larger clone sits a single nucleotide away, making a read error possible. The J gene is TRBJ2-5, the V gene TRBV2, with 10 bases lining up with TRBD1. There are 13 residues in the CDR3. Germline V gene lookup returns CDR1 SNHLY and CDR2 FYNNEI. V was pared by 11 bases and J by 10 bases, with 13 bases of the junction left unmatched. The CDR3: CACETGTGVSQYF. The CDR3 DNA is TGTGCCTGCGAGACCGGGACAGGGGTGAGCCAGTACTTC.

This clonotype was seen repeatedly, ten times or more. The chain joins TRBV9 to TRBJ2-3, with 8 bases fitting TRBD2. With V trimmed by 0 bases and J by 4 bases, 16 bases remained unmatched. Looked up from germline, CDR1 is SGDLS and CDR2 is YYNGEE. The CDR3 loop spans 19 amino acids. In nucleotides, the CDR3 is TGTGCCAGCAGCGTAGCTACGAGCCGGGGGGGGCCCGAATCAGATACGCAGTATTTT. Its protein product is CASSVATSRGGPESDTQYF. Filled out from reference TRBV9 and TRBJ2-3, the complete variable domain reads DSGVTQTPKHLITATGQRVTLRCSPRSGDLSVYWYQQSLDQGLQFLIQYYNGEERAKGNILERFSAQQFPDLHSELNLSSLELGDSALYFCASSVATSRGGPESDTQYFGPGTRLTVL.

V is TRBV25-1 and J is TRBJ1-1; weak D call: TRBD1 (5 bases). The CDR3 runs 13 residues. Trimming took off 6 bases at V and 3 bases at J, with 11 bases between the two ends. Germline values: CDR1 MGHDK, CDR2 SYGVNS. The CDR3 region has the DNA TGTGCCAGCAGCAAAGACAGATACACTGAAGCTTTCTTT. Protein: CASSKDRYTEAFF.

The chain combines TRBV7-2 with TRBJ1-2, with D unresolved. Trimming shortened V by 2 bases and J by 1 base, and 11 bases separated the two germline ends. The germline V gene encodes CDR1 SGHTA and CDR2 FQGNSA. This CDR3 has 15 residues. The CDR3 here is CASSLKRGYNYGYTF. CDR3 coding DNA: TGTGCCAGCAGCTTAAAGCGAGGATATAACTATGGCTACACCTTC.

This clonotype came up many times. This chain joins TRBV6-2 or TRBV6-3 and TRBJ2-7; D unresolved. V dropped 6 bases and J dropped 6 bases, with 12 bases sitting between them. The CDR3 spans 12 residues. CDR1 and CDR2 from the germline V gene are MNHEY and SVGEGT. This CDR3 is CASSHGRSEQYV. The CDR3 DNA sequence: TGTGCCAGCAGCCACGGACGCAGCGAGCAGTACGTC.

This clonotype was picked up many times. The V call is TRBV4-3, the J call TRBJ2-5, with a weak D call TRBD2 (5 bases). The CDR3 loop spans 14 amino acids. Germline V gene data show CDR1 as LGHNA and CDR2 as YSLEER. V dropped 7 bases and J dropped 1 base, with 13 bases sitting between them. DNA of the CDR3: TGCGCCAGCACCTCGAGCGGCGCCCAAGAGACCCAGTACTTC. Translating gives CASTSSGAQETQYF.

This clonotype was seen at least ten times. This chain joins TRBV27 and TRBJ1-1; D is possibly TRBD1 (6 bases). The length of the CDR3 is 13 residues. Trimming shortened V by 3 bases and J by 6 bases, and 11 bases separated the two germline ends. Germline V gene data show CDR1 as MNHEY and CDR2 as SMNVEV (reference sequence). The CDR3 coding sequence is TGTGCCAGCAGTTTTACAGGGAGACCTGAAGCTTTCTTT. It encodes CASSFTGRPEAFF.

This clonotype has ten or more counts. The chain employs TRBV19 and TRBJ1-1; 10 bases are a match to TRBD1. The length of the CDR3 is 14 residues. Trimming at V came to 8 bases and at J to 4 bases, leaving 7 bases not matched to a gene. Germline V gene sequence: CDR1 LNHDA, CDR2 SQIVND (reference sequence). The CDR3 nucleotides read TGTGCCAGTGGGGGGACAGGGGTATTCACTGAAGCTTTCTTT. Its translation: CASGGTGVFTEAFF.

This clonotype has a count of ten or more. This chain connects TRBV5-4 to TRBJ2-2; TRBD2 agrees at 14 bases. V lost 4 bases and J lost 3; bases outside the gene matches: 5. Germline values: CDR1 SGHNT, CDR2 YYREEE (reference sequence). CDR3 length equals 17 residues. The CDR3 spells CASSLGLAGADTGELFF. CDR3 DNA sequence: TGTGCCAGCAGCCTGGGACTAGCGGGAGCGGACACCGGGGAGCTGTTTTTT.

This clonotype appeared a few times. This rearrangement joins TRBV9 to TRBJ2-7; 9 bases map to TRBD1. The J segment lost 7 bases and the V segment lost 4 bases, leaving 12 bases of the junction unmatched. CDR1 is SGDLS, CDR2 YYNGEE, per germline. The CDR3 sequence is 15 residues long. CDR3 loop: CASSPGGQGWAEQYF. The CDR3 DNA sequence: TGTGCCAGCAGCCCGGGGGGACAGGGTTGGGCTGAGCAGTACTTC.

This clonotype was detected only a few times. This sequence joins TRBV12-3 or TRBV12-4 and TRBJ2-1, with 12 bases identical to TRBD1. There are 17 residues in the CDR3. V lost 0 bases, J lost 6 bases, and 6 bases stayed unmatched. CDR3 amino acids: CASSLAPGQGAFNEQFF. CDR3 nucleotides: TGTGCCAGCAGTTTAGCCCCGGGACAGGGGGCCTTCAATGAGCAGTTCTTC.

This clonotype was seen ten or more times. The V call is TRBV15, the J call TRBJ2-3; no reliable D call. With 2 bases removed from V and 4 bases from J, the gap between germline ends came to 16 bases. The CDR3 length is 16 residues. The germline V gene has CDR1 LNHNV and CDR2 YYDKDF (reference sequence). The DNA for the CDR3 is TGTGCCACCAGCAGAACCCGTGAGGTCCCCCCAGATACGCAGTATTTT. Its translation: CATSRTREVPPDTQYF. The entire variable domain, with the rest obtained from reference TRBV15 and TRBJ2-3, is as follows: DAMVIQNPRYQVTQFGKPVTLSCSQTLNHNVMYWYQQKSSQAPKLLFHYYDKDFNNEADTPDNFQSRRPNTSFCFLDIRSPGLGDTAMYLCATSRTREVPPDTQYFGPGTRLTVL.

This clonotype was seen a single time. The chain's CDR3 is CASSEAAVASMNTEAFF. The CDR3 coding sequence is TGTGCCAGCAGTGAAGCGGCTGTGGCCTCTATGAACACTGAAGCTTTCTTT. This chain connects TRBV2 to TRBJ1-1; D is undetermined. The CDR3 length is 17 residues. Per germline, CDR1 SNHLY and CDR2 FYNNEI. Trimming removed 0 bases at V and 0 bases at J, with 14 bases between.

The rearrangement uses TRBV20-1 and TRBJ1-2, with D maybe TRBD1 (5 bases). The CDR3 has 13 amino acids. Germline V gives CDR1 DFQATT, CDR2 SNEGSKA (reference sequence). The V and J ends lost 7 bases and 8 bases respectively, with 20 bases between them. The CDR3 spells CSGRSRRVGGYTF. As DNA, the CDR3 is TGCAGTGGGAGGAGTCGCAGGGTAGGAGGCTACACCTTC.

This rearrangement joins TRBV24-1 to TRBJ2-5, with 8 bases aligning to TRBD2. The CDR3 extends over 16 amino acids. Germline V lookup: CDR1 KGHDR, CDR2 SFDVKD. The V gene end was trimmed by 0 bases and the J gene end by 5 bases; junction bases not matched to a gene: 7. The CDR3 nucleotides are TGTGCCACCAGTGATTTGCGGCGGGGGGTTGGGGAGACCCAGTACTTC. Amino acid sequence: CATSDLRRGVGETQYF.

This clonotype appeared many times. The genes are TRBV5-1 and TRBJ1-5; weak D call: TRBD1 (5 bases). Trimming stripped 0 bases from V and 5 bases from J, with 9 bases between. This CDR3 contains 14 residues. Germline values: CDR1 SGHRS, CDR2 YFSETQ. The CDR3 coding sequence is TGCGCCAGCAGCTTGGTTGGGGGTGATCAGCCCCAGCATTTT. As protein: CASSLVGGDQPQHF.

The count of this clonotype is one. DNA for the CDR3: TGTGCCAGCAGCACCGGGGCTAGCGGGGGGTACAATGAGCAGTTCTTC. Amino acids: CASSTGASGGYNEQFF. This chain uses TRBV7-8 with TRBJ2-1; 11 bases fit TRBD2. Germline CDR1 is SGHVS and CDR2 is FQNEAQ. The CDR3 length is 16 residues. V was pared by 5 bases and J by 4 bases, with 7 bases of the junction left unmatched.

This clonotype was recorded at least ten times. The chain links TRBV6-5 to TRBJ1-2, with 7 bases identical to TRBD1. Germline-derived CDR1 and CDR2 are MNHEY and SVGAGI. This CDR3 spans 12 amino acids. The J segment lost 8 bases and the V segment lost 4 bases, leaving 4 bases of the junction unmatched. DNA for the CDR3: TGTGCCAGCAGTTTGACAGGGAACGGCTACACCTTC. Translated: CASSLTGNGYTF.

Remarks on this clonotype: As the CDR3 is not closed by the conserved phenylalanine or tryptophan, this likely results from a read error. This chain joins TRBV7-6 and TRBJ1-5; 9 bases map to TRBD1. Looked up from germline, CDR1 is SGHVS and CDR2 is FNYEAQ. V lost 3 bases, J lost 4 bases, and 1 base stayed unmatched. The CDR3 contains 14 residues. The CDR3 loop is CASSLGQGNQPQHS. The CDR3 DNA is TGTGCCAGCAGCTTGGGACAGGGAAATCAGCCCCAGCATTCT.

This clonotype has a handful of counts. This may be a read error: a much more frequent sequence differs by one nucleotide. The chain carries TRBV2 and TRBJ2-7; D possibly matches TRBD1 or TRBD2 (5 bases each). Germline CDR1 reads SNHLY; CDR2 reads FYNNEI. The CDR3 is 13 residues long. The CDR3 spells CASSDGAGYERYV. The CDR3 coding sequence is TGTGCCAGCAGTGATGGGGCGGGCTACGAGCGGTACGTC.

The chain carries TRBV2 and TRBJ1-6; D is uncertain. CDR3 length: 14 residues. The germline V and J ends were trimmed by 3 bases and 7 bases, with 10 bases remaining between them. Germline values: CDR1 SNHLY, CDR2 FYNNEI. CDR3 loop: CASSDNGLNSPLHF. In DNA form, the CDR3 reads TGTGCCAGCAGTGACAACGGACTAAATTCACCCCTCCACTTT.

This clonotype has ten or more counts. The rearrangement links TRBV7-9 to TRBJ2-7, with D possibly being TRBD2 (6 bases). Germline CDR1 reads SEHNR; CDR2 reads FQNEAQ (reference sequence). Trimming removed 5 bases at V and 3 bases at J, with 20 bases between. This CDR3 is built from 16 residues. The CDR3 sequence is CASSPSGGSRFYEQYF. CDR3 DNA sequence: TGTGCCAGCAGCCCCAGTGGAGGGAGCCGTTTCTACGAGCAGTACTTC.

This clonotype was seen once. The CDR3 bases are TGCAGTGCCGGATTTTACCCCGCCCAGTACTTC. This codes for CSAGFYPAQYF. The chain has TRBV20-1 and TRBJ2-5; no reliable D call. V dropped 6 bases and J dropped 9 bases, with 14 bases sitting between them. Germline V gives CDR1 DFQATT, CDR2 SNEGSKA (reference sequence). The CDR3 is 11 amino acids.

The chain employs TRBV7-2 and TRBJ1-1; 7 bases agree with TRBD1. The CDR3 runs 14 residues. Germline V gene lookup returns CDR1 SGHTA and CDR2 FQGNSA. Trimming took 5 bases from V and 8 from J; bases not matched to a gene: 11. The CDR3 sequence: CASSDRRQGLEAFF. The CDR3 nucleotides are TGTGCCAGCAGCGACCGTCGACAGGGCCTAGAAGCTTTCTTT.

The CDR3 nucleotides read TGTGCCACCAGTACGGGGGGAGGCACCGGGCTGTGCTCTGGGGCCAACGTCCTGACTTTC. Translating it yields CATSTGGGTGLCSGANVLTF. V is TRBV24-1 and J is TRBJ2-6; 7 bases map to TRBD2. This CDR3 region has 20 residues. CDR1 is KGHDR, CDR2 SFDVKD, per germline. V was pared by 6 bases and J by 0 bases, with 16 bases of the junction left unmatched.

This chain connects TRBV6-1 to TRBJ2-5; 11 nucleotides match TRBD1. The V gene's germline CDR1 is MNHNS and CDR2 SASEGT. Trimming at V came to 6 bases and at J to 1 base, leaving 7 bases not matched to a gene. This CDR3 spans 16 amino acids. CDR3 protein: CASRGGTGGFQETQYF. The CDR3, as DNA: TGTGCCAGCAGGGGTGGGACAGGGGGTTTCCAAGAGACCCAGTACTTC.

V usage is TRBV7-8 and J usage is TRBJ2-7; D might be TRBD2 (6 bases). The CDR3 sequence is 16 residues long. V was clipped by 0 bases and J by 4 bases, with 16 bases between them. Germline V CDR1 and CDR2: SGHVS, FQNEAQ. CDR3 sequence reads: CASSLAGGTLNYEQYF. CDR3 coding DNA: TGTGCCAGCAGCTTAGCAGGAGGGACTCTCAATTACGAGCAGTACTTC.

The chain uses TRBV7-6 and TRBJ1-2, with TRBD1 identical over 7 bases. The CDR3 is made up of 13 amino acids. CDR1 and CDR2 (germline): SGHVS, FNYEAQ. V shed 0 bases, J shed 6 bases, and the junction held 1 base outside the gene matches. The DNA for the CDR3 is TGTGCCAGCAGCTTAGCGCAGGGGGATGGCTACACCTTC. Residues: CASSLAQGDGYTF.

This clonotype was observed at least ten times. CDR3 nucleotide sequence: TGTGCCAGCAGCGTAGGAGGACTGGCGGGAAACACCATATATTTT. Residues: CASSVGGLAGNTIYF. This chain links TRBV9 with TRBJ1-3; no firm D call. Per the germline V gene, CDR1 is SGDLS and CDR2 is YYNGEE. The CDR3 runs 15 residues. V was shortened by 0 bases and J by 4 bases, with 11 bases between the two germline ends. The full variable domain, rest sourced from reference TRBV9 and TRBJ1-3, is DSGVTQTPKHLITATGQRVTLRCSPRSGDLSVYWYQQSLDQGLQFLIQYYNGEERAKGNILERFSAQQFPDLHSELNLSSLELGDSALYFCASSVGGLAGNTIYFGEGSWLTVV.

This clonotype came up a few times. The V and J genes are TRBV7-9 and TRBJ1-2; tentative D call: TRBD1 (5 bases). The CDR3 spans 15 residues. The germline V and J ends were trimmed by 3 bases and 7 bases, with 18 bases remaining between them. The germline gives CDR1 SEHNR, CDR2 FQNEAQ (reference sequence). CDR3 bases: TGTGCCAGCAGCTTGGCGGTAGGGGACGGTACTGGCTACACCTTC. This codes for CASSLAVGDGTGYTF. The whole variable domain, filled in from reference TRBV7-9 and TRBJ1-2, reads DTGVSQNPRHKITKRGQNVTFRCDPISEHNRLYWYRQTLGQGPEFLTYFQNEAQLEKSRLLSDRFSAERPKGSFSTLEIQRTEQGDSAMYLCASSLAVGDGTGYTFGSGTRLTVV.